This T cell receptor (beta chain) came from a study of T cells in Graves' hyperthyroidism and ophthalmopathy. Study context: At the time of initial diagnosis and before any treatment, peripheral blood was collected.

The germline gives CDR1 SQVTM, CDR2 ANQGSEA. The CDR3 consists of 13 residues. The ends were cut back, 3 bases at V and 4 bases at J, with 12 bases in the middle. Regarding the study as a whole: Blood also contained most expanded thyroid clonotypes above 0.001. Ophthalmopathy could be told apart from stable hyperthyroidism with a 13 V-J model.

It was RNA transcripts that yielded the amplified TCR beta CDR3 regions. First-round RT-PCR of the TCR CDR3 relied on the HTBI primer set. TCRdb redid the calling of the multiplex PCR reads with MiXCR, one entry per CDR3 protein. The table includes roughly 300,000 distinct CDR3 sequences, about 18% detected once. The table lists this clonotype with a few counts. Its antigen is not known. The sequencing input was blood. This receptor was identified in a woman between 45 and 65 years old with Graves' hyperthyroidism. The chain employs TRBV29-1 and TRBJ1-2, with D unclear. The CDR3 sequence: CSVEERASYGYTF. The DNA for the CDR3 is TGCAGCGTTGAGGAAAGGGCGAGCTATGGCTACACCTTC.